Following are 20 T cell receptor beta chains from one sample sequenced in a study of cytomegalovirus exposure and HLA in healthy donors. Primers: 60 Vbeta forward and 13 Jbeta reverse. Libraries were prepared by immunoSEQ multiplex PCR; TCRdb keeps only in-frame clonotypes and omits some of them. The sample consists of approximately 160,000 clones, about 70% of them appearing once. The sequenced material came from PBMCs. All receptors derive from a woman between 18 and 30 years old in good health and CMV-seropositive.

This clone was found once. The rearrangement uses TRBV28 and TRBJ2-7; D call uncertain. The CDR3 consists of 14 residues. The V and J ends lost 2 bases and 0 bases respectively, with 8 bases between them. The germline CDR1 and CDR2 sequences are MDHEN and SYDVKM. CDR3 sequence (DNA): TGTGCCAGCAGTTTAAGGCGGCCCTCCTACGAGCAGTACTTC. This encodes CASSLRRPSYEQYF. The variable domain in full, completed from reference TRBV28 and TRBJ2-7, reads DVKVTQSSRYLVKRTGEKVFLECVQDMDHENMFWYRQDPGLGLRLIYFSYDVKMKEKGDIPEGYSVSREKKERFSLILESASTNQTSMYLCASSLRRPSYEQYFGPGTRLTVT.

This clone was detected once. The chain is built from TRBV4-1 and TRBJ2-1; D gene unclear. The CDR3 contains 15 residues. Trimming shortened V by 0 bases and J by 2 bases, and 8 bases separated the two germline ends. Germline CDR1 reads MGHRA; CDR2 reads YSYEKL. CDR3 nucleotides: TGCGCCAGCAGCCAAGAGTTCGTAGCCTACAATGAGCAGTTCTTC. It encodes CASSQEFVAYNEQFF.

V is TRBV7-2 and J is TRBJ1-6; no reliable D call. V was clipped by 5 bases and J by 7 bases, with 12 bases between them. Germline assignment: CDR1 SGHTA and CDR2 FQGNSA. There are 14 residues in the CDR3. CDR3 nucleotides: TGTGCCAGCAGCCCACGGAGCGGAAATTCACCCCTCCACTTT. Protein sequence: CASSPRSGNSPLHF.

V and J are TRBV5-1 and TRBJ2-7, with D maybe TRBD1 (5 bases). Trimming left V 0 bases short and J 6 bases short, with 19 bases between. CDR1 SGHRS and CDR2 YFSETQ come from the germline V gene. The CDR3 length is 16 residues. The CDR3 coding sequence is TGCGCCAGCAGCTTGGATTGGACAAGTGGGTTGGGCGAGCAGTACTTC. As protein: CASSLDWTSGLGEQYF.

The gene calls are TRBV18 and TRBJ1-1; no firm D call. The CDR3 covers 14 residues. Trimming pared 5 bases from V and 4 bases from J, leaving 14 bases between. Germline values: CDR1 KGHSH, CDR2 LQKENI. CDR3 loop: CASSAARSGTEAFF. The CDR3 DNA is TGTGCCAGCTCAGCCGCCAGGTCTGGCACTGAAGCTTTCTTT.

J is TRBJ2-7 and V is TRBV27; 11 nucleotides match TRBD2. CDR3 length: 15 residues. The germline V gene has CDR1 MNHEY and CDR2 SMNVEV (reference sequence). V was pared by 1 base and J by 5 bases, with 4 bases of the junction left unmatched. The CDR3 reads CASSLLAGGRDEQYF. The CDR3 nucleotides are TGTGCCAGCAGTTTATTAGCGGGGGGGCGAGACGAGCAGTACTTC.

A single count supports this clone. J is TRBJ1-1 and V is TRBV2; D gene ambiguous. The V gene lost 6 bases and the J gene lost 4 bases, with 15 bases spanning the gap. The CDR3 consists of 14 residues. Germline loops: CDR1 SNHLY, CDR2 FYNNEI. CDR3 residues: CASRKLTPGTEAFF. The CDR3 coding sequence is TGTGCCAGCAGAAAATTGACCCCGGGCACTGAAGCTTTCTTT.

This clone was seen a few times. The chain combines TRBV5-4 with TRBJ2-1; perhaps TRBD2 as D (5 bases). The CDR3 extends over 18 amino acids. Germline V gives CDR1 SGHNT, CDR2 YYREEE (reference sequence). V gave up 2 bases and J gave up 5 bases, with 23 bases separating them. The CDR3 loop is CASSFTTRKRRPNNEQFF. CDR3 DNA: TGTGCCAGCAGCTTTACTACCCGAAAGCGGCGACCAAACAATGAGCAGTTCTTC.

In its sample, this clone was seen a few times. J is TRBJ2-1 and V is TRBV13; D perhaps matches TRBD2 (6 bases). CDR3 size: 13 residues. CDR1 and CDR2 (germline): PRHDT, FYEKMQ (reference sequence). V shed 6 bases and J shed 3 bases, with 9 bases lying between them. The DNA of the CDR3 is TGTGCCAGCAGACCTAGCGACTACAATGAGCAGTTCTTC. Translation gives CASRPSDYNEQFF.

The chain has TRBV18 and TRBJ1-5, with D possibly being TRBD1 (6 bases). The CDR3 spans 17 residues. The germline V gene encodes CDR1 KGHSH and CDR2 LQKENI. The germline V and J ends were trimmed by 2 bases and 4 bases, with 18 bases remaining between them. The CDR3 DNA sequence: TGTGCCAGCTCACCAGGTTTTAAGTCAGGGGTGAATCAGCCCCAGCATTTT. Translating it yields CASSPGFKSGVNQPQHF.

Only a few counts were recorded for this clone. The rearrangement joins TRBV30 to TRBJ2-2; 7 bases map to TRBD2. The V and J ends lost 4 bases and 7 bases, in that order; junction bases with no gene match: 12. Germline V CDR1 and CDR2: GTSNPN, SVGIG (reference sequence). The CDR3 totals 15 residues. The DNA for the CDR3 is TGTGCCTGGAATACTGGGGCGGGAGAACACGGGGAGCTGTTTTTT. This sequence encodes CAWNTGAGEHGELFF. Variable domain in full (rest from reference TRBV30 and TRBJ2-2): SQTIHQWPATLVQPVGSPLSLECTVEGTSNPNLYWYRQAAGRGLQLLFYSVGIGQISSEVPQNLSASRPQDRQFILSSKKLLLSDSGFYLCAWNTGAGEHGELFFGEGSRLTVL.

V and J are TRBV7-8 and TRBJ1-1; D gene unclear. V lost 8 bases and J lost 5, with 12 bases in between. This CDR3 has 12 residues. Germline CDR1 and CDR2: SGHVS and FQNEAQ. The DNA of the CDR3 is TGTGCCAGCGGTCGGGGAAAGACTGAAGCTTTCTTT. Amino acids: CASGRGKTEAFF.

This clone was found a few times. The chain carries TRBV9 and TRBJ2-1; TRBD2 aligns across 11 bases. Germline V CDR1 and CDR2: SGDLS, YYNGEE. Trimming cost V 0 bases and J 4 bases; bases outside gene matches: 3. This CDR3 is 16 amino acids long. The CDR3 DNA reads TGTGCCAGCAGCGTAGTGGTAGCGGGAGGGTACAATGAGCAGTTCTTC. Encoded protein: CASSVVVAGGYNEQFF.

This clone is a singleton in its sample. The chain couples TRBV27 to TRBJ1-5; a weak D match, TRBD1 (5 bases). The CDR3 loop spans 17 amino acids. The ends were cut back, 4 bases at V and 0 bases at J, with 16 bases in the middle. The germline CDR1 and CDR2 sequences are MNHEY and SMNVEV (reference sequence). The CDR3 sequence: CASSSSLGAYSNQPQHF. In DNA form, the CDR3 reads TGTGCCAGCAGTTCTTCCCTAGGGGCATATAGCAATCAGCCCCAGCATTTT.

J is TRBJ2-1 and V is TRBV7-6, with a tentative D call TRBD2 (6 bases). The V end was cut by 5 bases, the J end by 9 bases, with 11 bases between. Germline CDR1 and CDR2: SGHVS and FNYEAQ. The CDR3 sequence is 12 residues long. CDR3 sequence (DNA): TGTGCCAGCAGCAGTGATAGCGGTGAGCAGTTCTTC. Its translation is CASSSDSGEQFF.

This CDR3 reads CASRRSGRIYEQYF. The CDR3 DNA follows: TGTGCCAGCAGGCGTAGCGGGAGAATCTACGAGCAGTACTTC. The chain combines TRBV6-5 with TRBJ2-5, with 9 bases identical to TRBD2. The J call is uncertain, as TRBJ2-7 better fits the DNA end. The germline V gene encodes CDR1 MNHEY and CDR2 SVGAGI. The CDR3 contains 14 residues.

The chain has TRBV29-1 and TRBJ1-2; a possible D gene is TRBD1 (5 bases). The V gene's germline CDR1 is SQVTM and CDR2 ANQGSEA. The CDR3 runs 15 residues. Trimming removed 2 bases from V and 4 bases from J, with 17 bases in between. CDR3 amino acids: CSVEFLGGVAYGYTF. CDR3 coding DNA: TGCAGCGTTGAATTCCTGGGGGGGGTCGCCTATGGCTACACCTTC. Variable domain in full (rest from reference TRBV29-1 and TRBJ1-2): SAVISQKPSRDICQRGTSLTIQCQVDSQVTMMFWYRQQPGQSLTLIATANQGSEATYESGFVIDKFPISRPNLTFSTLTVSNMSPEDSSIYLCSVEFLGGVAYGYTFGSGTRLTVV.

This chain uses TRBV28 with TRBJ2-1; 8 bases map to TRBD2. J gave up 8 bases and V 9 bases, and 15 bases lay outside the gene matches. The V gene's germline CDR1 is MDHEN and CDR2 SYDVKM. The length of the CDR3 is 15 residues. Here the CDR3 reads CASMFSGTRDDEQFF. The CDR3 DNA reads TGTGCCAGTATGTTCTCCGGGACTAGGGACGATGAGCAGTTCTTC.

V gene TRBV21-1 combines with J gene TRBJ1-4. TRBV21-1 is tagged as a pseudogene. The CDR3 runs 17 residues. The CDR3 coding sequence is TGTGCCAGCAGCCATTGGGGGGTCAGCGGGGAGGCTGAAAAACTGTTTTTT. Its translation: CASSHWGVSGEAEKLFF.

The gene calls are TRBV27 and TRBJ2-3; TRBD1 matches at 9 bases. This CDR3 is 16 amino acids long. Germline V gives CDR1 MNHEY, CDR2 SMNVEV (reference sequence). Trimming removed 4 bases from V and 5 bases from J; junction bases left unmatched: 10. The CDR3 loop reads CASSSQRGTGKDTQYF. The CDR3 DNA reads as TGTGCCAGCAGTTCCCAACGTGGGACAGGGAAAGATACGCAGTATTTT.